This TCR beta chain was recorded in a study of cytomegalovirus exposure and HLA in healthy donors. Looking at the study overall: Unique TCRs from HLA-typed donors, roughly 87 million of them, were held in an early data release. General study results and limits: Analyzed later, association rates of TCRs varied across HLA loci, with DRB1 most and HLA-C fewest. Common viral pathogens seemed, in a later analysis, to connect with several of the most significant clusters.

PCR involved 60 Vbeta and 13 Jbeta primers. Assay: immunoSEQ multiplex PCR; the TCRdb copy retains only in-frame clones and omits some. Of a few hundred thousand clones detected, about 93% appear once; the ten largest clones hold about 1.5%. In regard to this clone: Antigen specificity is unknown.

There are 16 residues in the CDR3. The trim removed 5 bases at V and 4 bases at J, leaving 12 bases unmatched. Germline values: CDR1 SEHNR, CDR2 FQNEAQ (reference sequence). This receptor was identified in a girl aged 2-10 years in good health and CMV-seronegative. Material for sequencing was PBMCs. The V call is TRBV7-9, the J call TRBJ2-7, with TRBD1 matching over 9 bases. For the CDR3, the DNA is TGTGCCAGCAGCCCTAGAGGGGGACAGGGAGGTTACGAGCAGTACTTC. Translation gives CASSPRGGQGGYEQYF. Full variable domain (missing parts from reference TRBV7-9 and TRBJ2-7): DTGVSQNPRHKITKRGQNVTFRCDPISEHNRLYWYRQTLGQGPEFLTYFQNEAQLEKSRLLSDRFSAERPKGSFSTLEIQRTEQGDSAMYLCASSPRGGQGGYEQYFGPGTRLTVT.